This TCR beta chain was identified during a study of blood T cell repertoires in COVID-19. The table lists this clone with a count of one. Generated by immunoSEQ multiplex PCR, the TCRdb table keeps only in-frame clones and is missing some. Of about 64,000 clones in the sample, 65% to 90% were seen once. The CDR3 has 14 residues. Trimming stripped 2 bases from V and 7 bases from J, with 14 bases between. CDR1 and CDR2 (germline): MDHEN, SYDVKM. Input material: peripheral blood. This chain joins TRBV28 and TRBJ2-5, with D tentatively TRBD2 (5 bases). The source of this sequence is a man aged 50 to 60 with active COVID-19. Written as DNA, the CDR3 is TGTGCCAGCAGTTTACCAGCGGCCAGCGGGACCCAGTACTTC. Protein: CASSLPAASGTQYF.